This T cell receptor beta chain was identified in a study of blood T cell repertoires in COVID-19 (dated by TCRdb to about 2020). Some background on the complete study: Collaborator samples came from the United States, Italy and Spain and covered acute and convalescent phases of COVID-19. The samples were drawn from the first 160 participants of the ongoing ImmuneRACE study and from under 1,500 subjects provided by 6 global collaborators. A de-identified subject ID, COVID-19 status, age in years and sex were almost always included in the sample metadata. Deeply sampled blood TCRbeta repertoires from subjects exposed to, actively infected with, or recovered from COVID-19 were included in the dataset. Where HLA class I and class II types were available, the types were taken from metadata supplied by the sample provider, not from assay-based typing. The prospective study material was composed of cDNA or gDNA derived from T cells, B-cell-depleted T cells, or PBMCs. The repertoires were made available in a free public database intended to serve as a resource for research on the immune response to SARS-CoV-2. Findings and caveats that apply to the study as a whole: Clinical and demographic metadata were provided uncurated, with the amount varying by source and participant.

One collaborating source in Seattle enrolled patients during active infection and followed them longitudinally through the course of disease. Collaborating institutions collected whole blood in K2EDTA tubes following their own protocols. Collaborator samples were shipped for TCRbeta analysis as frozen whole blood, isolated PBMCs, or DNA extracted from either sample type. TCRbeta CDR3 regions were amplified from genomic DNA by means of the immunoSEQ Assay, a bias-controlled multiplex PCR. On the authors' methods: The number of nucleated cells in each sample was estimated by amplification of reference gene primers within the assay. Sequence reads were collapsed and filtered to measure the absolute abundance of every unique TCRbeta CDR3 rearrangement. For each sample, productive Simpson clonality was calculated as the square root of Simpson's diversity index across productive rearrangements. TCRdb re-hosts the immuneACCESS table, in-frame sequences only. Its copies lack some clones; in the studies checked, an unresolved V gene accounts for under half of them, and the cause for the rest is not known. That table furnishes V, J and clone size, whereas the DNA furnished D and trimming. The sample table holds about 240,000 clones, of which 80% to 95% were seen once. Roughly 0.8% of the sample rests with the top ten.

As for this clone: Its target antigen remains unknown. Per-nucleotide qualities are absent, and no much larger clonotype sits a single base away.

V trim: 4 bases; J trim: 4 bases; unmatched bases: 4. Reading from cysteine to phenylalanine, the CDR3 counts 16 amino acids. The entry retains the CDR3 DNA only, 48 bases that are in frame from base 1. In the germline V gene (reference sequence), CDR1 corresponds to LNHDA and CDR2 to SQIVND. The sequence is built from TRBV19 and TRBJ2-1, with TRBD2 identical over 13 junction bases. The sequenced sample consisted of peripheral blood. This TCR came from a man aged 25 to 40 with COVID-19, enrolled during active disease. CDR3 loop: CASSRTSGGEYNEQFF. Read as DNA, the sequence is TGTGCCAGTAGTAGGACTAGCGGGGGAGAATACAATGAGCAGTTCTTC. Where the CDR3 stops, the reference TRBV19 and TRBJ2-1 genes take over; the full variable domain is DGGITQSPKYLFRKEGQNVTLSCEQNLNHDAMYWYRQDPGQGLRLIYYSQIVNDFQKGDIAEGYSVSREKKESFPLTVTSAQKNPTAFYLCASSRTSGGEYNEQFFGPGTRLTVL.